This T cell receptor (beta chain) was captured by sequencing in a study of regulatory T cells in long-lasting Graves disease. The table lists this clonotype with many counts. HTBI primers from iRepertoire and Arm-PCR of CDR3 regions yielded the TCR beta libraries. Using its own MiXCR run on the multiplex PCR reads, TCRdb lists one record per CDR3 protein. The data hold a few hundred thousand distinct CDR3 sequences, with 12% observed a single time. The V gene lost 5 bases and the J gene lost 6 bases, with 11 bases spanning the gap. The CDR3 runs 13 residues. The germline V gene encodes CDR1 MDHEN and CDR2 SYDVKM. Time point denoted: newly diagnosed GD, antithyroid drugs for less than 3 months. Following extraction of RNA from PBMCs, that RNA was used to make the TCR library. The data also belong to a second study, concerning T cells in Graves' hyperthyroidism and ophthalmopathy. That report adds: The HTBI primer set served for first-round RT-PCR of the TCR CDR3. In blood, most of the thyroid clonotypes expanded above 0.001 were also present.

The origin of this receptor is a woman under 30 with Graves disease. Sequences were derived from peripheral blood mononuclear cells (PBMCs), sampled at new diagnosis, from a patient treated with antithyroid drugs. V is TRBV28 and J is TRBJ2-1; the D gene could be TRBD1 or TRBD2 (5 bases each). For the CDR3, the DNA is TGTGCCAGCAGTCTCCATGGGGGCAATGAGCAGTTCTTC. This codes for CASSLHGGNEQFF.